This TCR beta chain was documented in a study of graft-versus-host responses after intestinal transplantation. The wider study: Those transplanted obtained multivisceral, liver-intestinal, or isolated intestinal grafts. Each patient got anti-thymocyte globulin induction, then tacrolimus and steroids for around three years.

Details on this clone: Its target is unknown.

Sequencing used immunoSEQ multiplex PCR; TCRdb keeps in-frame clones, though not all of them. The repertoire has tens of thousands of clones, around four fifths of them found once; the top ten carry about a sixth. Between the trimmed V and J ends, which lost 3 bases and 3 bases, there was a span of 8 bases. This CDR3 has 13 residues. The germline CDR1 and CDR2 sequences are MNHEY and SMNVEV (reference sequence). The sequence came from a human donor who received an intestinal transplant. The sequencing used unstimulated CD8+ T cells sorted from spleen or lymph node cells, collected before intestinal transplant. This chain connects TRBV27 to TRBJ2-5, with D hard to call. The CDR3 nucleotides are TGTGCCAGCAGTTTGGGTGAGAAAGAGACCCAGTACTTC. It translates to CASSLGEKETQYF.